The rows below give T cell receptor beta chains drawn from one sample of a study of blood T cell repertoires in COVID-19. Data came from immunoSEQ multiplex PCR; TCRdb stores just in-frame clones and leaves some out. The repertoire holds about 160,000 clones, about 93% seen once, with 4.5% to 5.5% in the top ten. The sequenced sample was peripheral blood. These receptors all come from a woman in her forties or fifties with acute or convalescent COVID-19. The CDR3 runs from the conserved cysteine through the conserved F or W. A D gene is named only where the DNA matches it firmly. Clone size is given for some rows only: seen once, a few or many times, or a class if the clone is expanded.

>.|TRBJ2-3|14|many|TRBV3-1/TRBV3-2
CASSQGGFTDTQYF
TGTGCCAGCAGCCAAGGCGGCTTCACAGATACGCAGTATTTT
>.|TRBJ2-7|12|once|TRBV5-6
CASSFGDYEQYF
TGTGCCAGCAGCTTCGGGGACTACGAGCAGTACTTC
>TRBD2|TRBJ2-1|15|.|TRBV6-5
CASSYGGSSYNEQFF
TGTGCCAGCAGTTACGGCGGGAGCTCCTACAATGAGCAGTTCTTC
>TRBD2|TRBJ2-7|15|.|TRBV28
CASSQTISGRTEQYF
TGTGCCAGCAGTCAAACTATAAGCGGGAGGACCGAGCAGTACTTC
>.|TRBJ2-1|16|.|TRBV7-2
CASSLNRVQKRVEQFF
TGTGCCAGCAGCCTCAACAGGGTCCAAAAAAGGGTTGAGCAGTTCTTC
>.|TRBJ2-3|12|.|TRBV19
CASSIGTDTQYF
TGTGCCAGTAGTATCGGCACAGATACGCAGTATTTT
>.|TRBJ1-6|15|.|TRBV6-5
CASQNGQGIGSPLHF
TGTGCCAGCCAGAATGGGCAGGGGATCGGTTCACCCCTCCACTTT
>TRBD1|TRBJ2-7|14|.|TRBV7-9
CASSPRQGPYEQYF
TGTGCCAGCAGCCCCCGACAGGGACCCTACGAGCAGTACTTC
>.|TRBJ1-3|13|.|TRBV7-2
CASSYQGGNTIYF
TGTGCCAGCAGCTACCAGGGGGGAAACACCATATATTTT
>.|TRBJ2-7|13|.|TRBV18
CASSPGQPYEQYF
TGTGCCAGCTCACCAGGGCAGCCATACGAGCAGTACTTC
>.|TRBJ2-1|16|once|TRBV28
CASSFRLRLSYNEQFF
TGTGCCAGCAGTTTTCGACTGAGACTTTCCTACAATGAGCAGTTCTTC
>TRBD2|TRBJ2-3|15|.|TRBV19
CASSKASGFTDTQYF
TGTGCCAGTAGTAAGGCTAGCGGGTTCACAGATACGCAGTATTTT
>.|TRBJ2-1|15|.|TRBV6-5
CASSYEGEGQGEQFF
TGTGCCAGCAGTTACGAGGGGGAGGGCCAGGGTGAGCAGTTCTTC
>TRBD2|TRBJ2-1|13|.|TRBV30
CAWRGRGYNEQFF
TGTGCCTGGAGGGGGAGGGGTTACAATGAGCAGTTCTTC
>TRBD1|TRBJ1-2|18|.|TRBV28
CASSLGQSPTALGYGYTF
TGTGCCAGCAGTCTGGGACAGTCTCCGACGGCTCTGGGCTATGGCTACACCTTC
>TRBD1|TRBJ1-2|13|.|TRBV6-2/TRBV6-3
CASSYDREYGYTF
TGTGCCAGCAGTTACGACAGGGAATATGGCTACACCTTC